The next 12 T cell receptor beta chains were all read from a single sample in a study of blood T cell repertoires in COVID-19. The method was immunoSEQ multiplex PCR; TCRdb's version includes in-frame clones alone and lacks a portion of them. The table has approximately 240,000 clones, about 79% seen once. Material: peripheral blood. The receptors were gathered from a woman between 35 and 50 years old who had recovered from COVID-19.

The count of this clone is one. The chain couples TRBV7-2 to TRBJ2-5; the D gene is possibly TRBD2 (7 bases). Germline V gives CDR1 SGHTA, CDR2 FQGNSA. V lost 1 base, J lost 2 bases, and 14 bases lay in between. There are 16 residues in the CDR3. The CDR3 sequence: CASSLGRGAGQETQYF. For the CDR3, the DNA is TGTGCCAGCAGCTTAGGACGGGGGGCCGGGCAAGAGACCCAGTACTTC.

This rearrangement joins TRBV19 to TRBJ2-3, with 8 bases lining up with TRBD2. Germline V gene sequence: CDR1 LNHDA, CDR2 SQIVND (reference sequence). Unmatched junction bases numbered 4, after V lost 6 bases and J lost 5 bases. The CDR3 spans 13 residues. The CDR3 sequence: CASSGGALDTQYF. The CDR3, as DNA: TGTGCCAGTAGCGGGGGGGCCTTAGATACGCAGTATTTT.

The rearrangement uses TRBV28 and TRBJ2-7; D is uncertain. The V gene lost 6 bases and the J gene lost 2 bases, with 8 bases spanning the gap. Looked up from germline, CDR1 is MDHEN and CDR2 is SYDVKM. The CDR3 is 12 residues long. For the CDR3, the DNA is TGTGCCAGCAGAACACAAACCTACGAGCAGTACTTC. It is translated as CASRTQTYEQYF.

In nucleotides, the CDR3 is TGCGCCAGCAGCTCCCGGGACAGGGGTGGGTACGAGCAGTACTTC. This translates into CASSSRDRGGYEQYF. This chain uses TRBV4-3 with TRBJ2-7; 10 nucleotides line up with TRBD1. The CDR3 runs 15 residues. Germline trimming cut 5 bases from V and 4 bases from J; bases unmatched to any gene: 8. Germline V gene data show CDR1 as LGHNA and CDR2 as YSLEER.

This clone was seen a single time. CDR3 protein: CASSSAGNSPLHF. In DNA form, the CDR3 reads TGTGCCAGCAGTTCTGCGGGAAATTCACCCCTCCACTTT. V is TRBV6-5 and J is TRBJ1-6, with no clear D. The germline CDR1 and CDR2 sequences are MNHEY and SVGAGI. V lost 4 bases and J 7 bases, leaving 8 bases between the germline ends. The CDR3 is 13 residues long.

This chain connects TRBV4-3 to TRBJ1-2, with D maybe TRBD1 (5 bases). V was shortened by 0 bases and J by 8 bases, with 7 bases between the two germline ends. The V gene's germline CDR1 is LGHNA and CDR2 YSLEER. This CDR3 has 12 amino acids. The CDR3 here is CASSQDWGGYTF. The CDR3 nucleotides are TGCGCCAGCAGCCAAGATTGGGGCGGCTACACCTTC.

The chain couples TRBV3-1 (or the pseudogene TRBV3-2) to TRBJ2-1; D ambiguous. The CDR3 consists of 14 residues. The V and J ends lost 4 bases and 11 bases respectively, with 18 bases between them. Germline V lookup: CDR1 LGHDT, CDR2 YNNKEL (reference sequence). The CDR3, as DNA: TGTGCCAGCAGCCTAGCTTCCTTGGAAGTTCAGCAGTTCTTC. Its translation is CASSLASLEVQQFF.

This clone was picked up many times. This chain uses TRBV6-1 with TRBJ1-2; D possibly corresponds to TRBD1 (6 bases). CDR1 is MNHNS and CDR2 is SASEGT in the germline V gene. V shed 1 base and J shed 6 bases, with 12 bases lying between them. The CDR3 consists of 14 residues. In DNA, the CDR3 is TGTGCCAGCAGTGAAGGTGCAGGGGCTAATGGCTACACCTTC. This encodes CASSEGAGANGYTF.

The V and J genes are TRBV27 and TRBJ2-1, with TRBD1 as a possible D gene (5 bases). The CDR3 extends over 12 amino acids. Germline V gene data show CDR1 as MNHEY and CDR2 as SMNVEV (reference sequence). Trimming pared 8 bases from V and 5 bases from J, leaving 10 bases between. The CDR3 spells CASGAADNEQFF. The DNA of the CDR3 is TGTGCCAGCGGGGCTGCCGACAATGAGCAGTTCTTC.

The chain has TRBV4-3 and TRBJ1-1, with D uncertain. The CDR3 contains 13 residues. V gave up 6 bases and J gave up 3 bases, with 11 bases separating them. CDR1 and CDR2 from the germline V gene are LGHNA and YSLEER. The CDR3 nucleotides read TGCGCCAGCAGGTACCGAGAGTACACTGAAGCTTTCTTT. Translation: CASRYREYTEAFF.

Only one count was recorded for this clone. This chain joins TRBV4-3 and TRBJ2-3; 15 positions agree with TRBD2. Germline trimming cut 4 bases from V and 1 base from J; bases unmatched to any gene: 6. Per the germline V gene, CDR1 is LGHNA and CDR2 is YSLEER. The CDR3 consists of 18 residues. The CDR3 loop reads CASSLWTSGGAGTDTQYF. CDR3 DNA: TGCGCCAGCAGCCTGTGGACTAGCGGGGGGGCCGGCACAGATACGCAGTATTTT.

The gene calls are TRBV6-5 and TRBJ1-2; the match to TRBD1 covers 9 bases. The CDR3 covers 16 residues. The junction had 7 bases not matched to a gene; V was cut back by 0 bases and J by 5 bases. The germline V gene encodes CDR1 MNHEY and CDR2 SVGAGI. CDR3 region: CASSYSPPGQGYGYTF. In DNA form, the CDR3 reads TGTGCCAGCAGTTACTCCCCTCCGGGACAGGGTTATGGCTACACCTTC.